This T cell receptor (beta chain) is drawn from a study of cytomegalovirus exposure and HLA in healthy donors. Trimming took off 1 base at V and 0 bases at J, with 10 bases between the two ends. Per germline, CDR1 SGHRS and CDR2 YFSETQ. This CDR3 region has 16 residues. The study ran its PCR with 60 Vbeta and 13 Jbeta primers. Assay used: immunoSEQ multiplex PCR; TCRdb lists only in-frame clones, some missing. The data hold under 200,000 clones, with roughly 84% observed a single time. In regard to this clone: Antigen specificity is unknown.

Points from the study as a whole: Follow-up analysis later connected one missense variant in DCLRE1C with trimming of TCR beta V- and J-genes. A prior analysis recorded that most TCR beta V segments were productive about 87% or about 30% of the time.

The sequencing sample was made of PBMCs. This sequence joins TRBV5-1 and TRBJ1-4; D perhaps matches TRBD1 (6 bases). The source of this sequence is a boy aged 2 to 10 in good health and CMV-seronegative. The CDR3 DNA sequence: TGCGCCAGCAGCTTGACAGGGCAGGCAACTAATGAAAAACTGTTTTTT. This sequence encodes CASSLTGQATNEKLFF.